The entry that follows covers one T cell receptor beta chain sequence. Its antigen is not identified. The data were obtained in a study of shared clonotypes between healthy human individuals. The overall study: Each donor had three CD4 naive, three CD4 memory, two CD8 naive and one CD8 memory plate. Whole-study results and caveats: Shared clonotypes across all four donors exceeded non-shared ones in generation probability.

CDR1 and CDR2 (germline): SGHRS, YFSETQ. The CDR3 has 16 amino acids. Trimming took off 4 bases at V and 2 bases at J, with 13 bases between the two ends. Using immunoSEQ multiplex PCR, the repertoire was profiled, and TCRdb retains in-frame clones only, with some absent. This table holds over 1.5 million clones, 95% to 99% found once. This TCR was recovered from a young man in good health. The material sequenced was naive CD4+ T cells sorted from blood. As for subset: CD45RA+ positively selected. The rearrangement uses TRBV5-1 and TRBJ2-6, with a possible D match to TRBD1 (5 bases). This chain's CDR3 is CASSPGGAPGANVLTF. CDR3 in DNA: TGCGCCAGCAGCCCGGGTGGGGCGCCTGGGGCCAACGTCCTGACTTTC.